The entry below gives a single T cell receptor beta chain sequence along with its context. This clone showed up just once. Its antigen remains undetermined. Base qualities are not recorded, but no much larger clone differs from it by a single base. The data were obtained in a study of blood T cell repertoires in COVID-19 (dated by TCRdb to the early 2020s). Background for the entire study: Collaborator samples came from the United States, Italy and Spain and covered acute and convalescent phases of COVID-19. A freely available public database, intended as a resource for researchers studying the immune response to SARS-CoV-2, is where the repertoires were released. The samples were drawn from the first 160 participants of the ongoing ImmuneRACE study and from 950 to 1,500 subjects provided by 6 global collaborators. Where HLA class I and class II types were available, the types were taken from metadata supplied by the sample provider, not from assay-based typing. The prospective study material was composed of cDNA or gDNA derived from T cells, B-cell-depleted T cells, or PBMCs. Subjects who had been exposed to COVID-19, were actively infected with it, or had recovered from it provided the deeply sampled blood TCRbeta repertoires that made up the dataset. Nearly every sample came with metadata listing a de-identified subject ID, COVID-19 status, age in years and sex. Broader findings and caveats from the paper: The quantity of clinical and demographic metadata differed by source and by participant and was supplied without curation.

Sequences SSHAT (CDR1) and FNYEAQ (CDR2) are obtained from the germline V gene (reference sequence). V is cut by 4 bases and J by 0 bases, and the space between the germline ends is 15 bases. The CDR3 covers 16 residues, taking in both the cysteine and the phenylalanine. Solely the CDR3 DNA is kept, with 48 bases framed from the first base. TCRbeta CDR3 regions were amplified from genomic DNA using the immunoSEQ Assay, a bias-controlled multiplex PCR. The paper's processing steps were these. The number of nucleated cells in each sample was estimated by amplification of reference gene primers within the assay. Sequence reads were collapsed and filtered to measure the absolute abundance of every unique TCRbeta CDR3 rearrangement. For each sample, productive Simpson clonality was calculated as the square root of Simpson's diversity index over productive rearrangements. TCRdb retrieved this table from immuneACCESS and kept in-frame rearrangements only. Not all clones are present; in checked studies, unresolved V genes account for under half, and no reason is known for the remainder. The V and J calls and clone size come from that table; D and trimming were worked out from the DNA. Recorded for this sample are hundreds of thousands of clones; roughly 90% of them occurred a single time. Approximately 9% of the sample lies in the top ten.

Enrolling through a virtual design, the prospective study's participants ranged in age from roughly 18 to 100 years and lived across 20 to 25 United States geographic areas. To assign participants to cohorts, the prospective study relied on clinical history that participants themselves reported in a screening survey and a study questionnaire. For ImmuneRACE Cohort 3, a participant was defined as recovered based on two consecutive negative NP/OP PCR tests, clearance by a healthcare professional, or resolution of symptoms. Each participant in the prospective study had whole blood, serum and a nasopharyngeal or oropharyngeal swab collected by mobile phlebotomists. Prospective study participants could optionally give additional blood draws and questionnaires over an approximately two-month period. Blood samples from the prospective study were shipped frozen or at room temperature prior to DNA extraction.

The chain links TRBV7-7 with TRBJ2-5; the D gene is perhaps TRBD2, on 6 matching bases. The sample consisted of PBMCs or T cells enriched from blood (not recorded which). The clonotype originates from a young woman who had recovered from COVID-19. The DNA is TGTGCCAGCAGCTCCGGTCGGAGGGAGTACCAAGAGACCCAGTACTTC. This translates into CASSSGRREYQETQYF.